This T cell receptor beta chain was captured by sequencing in a study of beta chain features in type 1 diabetes. The study's findings and limits: Among all four CD4+ subsets, Type 1 diabetes patients had TCRB CDR3s that were moderately but significantly shorter.

This clone was found once. Its antigen is currently unknown. Trimming left V 2 bases short and J 4 bases short, with 14 bases between. The length of the CDR3 is 16 residues. From germline, CDR1 is SEHNR and CDR2 FQNEAQ (reference sequence). Of the isolated RNA, all was reverse transcribed, and so the sequenced material was expressed TCRB transcripts. Generated by immunoSEQ multiplex PCR, the TCRdb table keeps only in-frame clones and is missing some. The sample shows 20,000 to 25,000 clones, less than 75% of them seen only once. The V and J genes are TRBV7-9 and TRBJ2-2, with D uncertain. The TCR originated in a man aged 18 to 30 with type 1 diabetes. Material for sequencing was stem cell memory CD4+ T cells from blood. The DNA of the CDR3 is TGTGCCAGCAGCTTATTAGCCCGGAGAGGCACCGGGGAGCTGTTTTTT. Its translation is CASSLLARRGTGELFF.